A selection of T cell receptor beta chains follows, all from one sample in a study of graft-versus-host responses after intestinal transplantation. Their antigens are not known. The method was immunoSEQ multiplex PCR; TCRdb's version includes in-frame clones alone and lacks a portion of them. The table includes tens of thousands of clones, about 93% detected once. The source was unstimulated CD8+ T cells sorted from spleen or lymph node cells, collected before intestinal transplant. All receptors come from a human donor who received an intestinal transplant. Both conserved end residues are trimmed from each CDR3. A row's size may be missing; if present it is once, few, many or a size class.

size	V	J	CDR3
.	TRBV27	TRBJ2-7	ASSPLQSQGANEQY
.	TRBV6-6	TRBJ2-7	ASSYTVGSSYEQY
.	TRBV12-5	TRBJ1-1	ASGPSRGFGAF
.	TRBV2	TRBJ1-2	ASSERGQGNNYGYT
.	TRBV4-2	TRBJ2-3	ASGLLDTQY
.	TRBV19	TRBJ1-1	ASRPGVTEAF
.	TRBV4-1	TRBJ2-3	ASSRRTSGGSTDTQY
.	TRBV27	TRBJ1-6	ASSFLGGLSPLH
.	TRBV6-1	TRBJ2-7	ASSPGTGIYEQY
.	TRBV7-9	TRBJ1-5	ASSPQGANKPQH
.	TRBV10-2	TRBJ2-7	ASKSGTGVNEQY
.	TRBV29-1	TRBJ1-2	SVEGREDYGYT
.	TRBV13	TRBJ2-3	ASSLWASGGGTDTQY
.	TRBV30	TRBJ1-5	AWATGLGNQPQH
.	TRBV5-1	TRBJ2-1	ASSSAGPLGNEQF
.	TRBV6-1	TRBJ2-7	ASSDGTGLYEQY
.	TRBV19	TRBJ1-1	ASRDRGRLNTEAF
.	TRBV6-5	TRBJ2-1	ASTVHNEQF
.	TRBV4-1	TRBJ1-4	ASTTRVVGEKLF
.	TRBV30	TRBJ2-1	AWSVLGDEQF
.	TRBV9	TRBJ1-2	ASSEPSGRADGYT
.	TRBV19	TRBJ2-1	ASSISGGDEQF
.	TRBV9	TRBJ1-1	ASSGMEGTDTEAF
.	TRBV27	TRBJ2-7	ASSLAGPKYEQY
.	TRBV7-2	TRBJ1-2	ASSLALGGYGYT
.	TRBV23-1	TRBJ1-2	ASSLIWGGGYGYT
.	TRBV7-9	TRBJ2-2	ASSLVGTGDTGELF
.	TRBV4-3	TRBJ2-7	ASSQGTGNTYEQY
.	TRBV28	TRBJ2-5	ASSFVSAVETQY
.	TRBV28	TRBJ1-2	ASSFRDRGHVGYT
.	TRBV6-4	TRBJ1-3	ASSDPRGRENTIY
.	TRBV5-1	TRBJ2-7	ASSLFTGSYEQY
.	TRBV25-1	TRBJ2-1	ASSDSGTSDEQF
.	TRBV7-9	TRBJ2-3	ASSLALAGVDTQY
.	TRBV27	TRBJ1-5	ASSPSTGGGNQPQH
.	TRBV11-2	TRBJ1-2	ASSLDVGTVAYLNYGYT
.	TRBV6-1	TRBJ1-3	ASSEAPQGAGNTIY
.	TRBV13	TRBJ2-1	ASSPGTSGLNEQF
.	TRBV4-3	TRBJ1-5	ASSQDRGQGQPQH
.	TRBV30	TRBJ2-5	AWNAGGPQETQY
.	TRBV15	TRBJ1-5	VTSRVRGDQPQH
.	TRBV27	TRBJ2-7	ASSSGLDEQY
few	TRBV5-6	TRBJ2-7	ASSLGQGVYEQY
.	TRBV9	TRBJ2-5	ASSVDKLAGLSETQY
.	TRBV14	TRBJ2-1	ASSQDPVGQWDNEQF
.	TRBV5-6	TRBJ2-7	ASSDIAGGPYEQY
.	TRBV4-3	TRBJ1-1	ASSQDDSLNTEAF
.	TRBV19	TRBJ1-1	ASLSGPFSEAF
.	TRBV11-2	TRBJ2-4	ASSRRTGLFQY
.	TRBV5-5	TRBJ2-7	ASSLEGTGWTYEQY
once	TRBV7-7	TRBJ2-1	ASSLGAGPTNNEQF
.	TRBV7-9	TRBJ1-2	ASSLGTGVYGYT
once	TRBV27	TRBJ1-1	ASSWGQGGPEAF
.	TRBV7-8	TRBJ2-1	ASSPGGRLAGGLEQF
.	TRBV7-3	TRBJ1-1	ASSPGTGVSTEAF
.	TRBV15	TRBJ2-7	ATRSGGGAFREQY
.	TRBV7-8	TRBJ2-1	ASSLLSSYNEQF